This entry features one T cell receptor beta chain sequence. Its antigen is undetermined. V was cut by 0 bases and J by 10 bases, with 15 bases left in between. The CDR3 is 14 residues long. The germline V gene has CDR1 ENHRY and CDR2 SYGVKD. The data stem from a study of cytotoxic CD8 clonotypes in ibrutinib-treated CLL. Study-wide context: Complete response was seen in 2 patients and partial in approximately 25; around twelve progressed and approximately 14 stayed remitted after a median roughly 70 months. Notes on the study in general: Public clonotypes, an uncommon group, contracted or remained stable on treatment. T-cell clonality at baseline went above that of age-matched healthy donors and rose and fell with circulating CD8+ T-cell counts.

Cryopreserved PBMCs supplied 2 to 2.5 micrograms of genomic DNA for TCR beta libraries. Using immunoSEQ multiplex PCR, the repertoire was profiled, and TCRdb retains in-frame clones only, with some absent. This sample carries some 290,000 clones, around four fifths of them seen once, and the ten largest clones take approximately 7%. Sequenced material: PBMCs, taken before ibrutinib treatment. The clonotype was recovered from a human donor with chronic lymphocytic leukemia. The V and J genes are TRBV10-3 and TRBJ1-2; D is possibly TRBD1 (6 bases). CDR3 sequence reads: CAISESRGQVPYTF. CDR3 coding DNA: TGTGCCATCAGTGAGTCGAGGGGACAAGTCCCCTACACCTTC.